This T cell receptor (beta chain) was found in a study of cytomegalovirus exposure and HLA in healthy donors. This clone was found a few times. Its antigen is undetermined. Whole-study results and caveats: A highly shared variant cluster was judged a likely technical artifact. There were a few CMV-associated chains whose specificity for CMV antigens was confirmed in vitro.

CDR3 length equals 13 residues. Germline CDR1 and CDR2: MNHNY and SVGAGI (reference sequence). Trimming took 6 bases from V and 3 from J; bases not matched to a gene: 3. This PCR relied on a set of 60 Vbeta primers and 13 Jbeta primers. Assay: immunoSEQ multiplex PCR; the TCRdb copy retains only in-frame clones and omits some. Here the sample spans approximately 150,000 clones, 75% to 85% being singletons. This sequence was found in a woman aged 45-65 years in good health and CMV-seropositive. The material sequenced was PBMCs. The chain carries TRBV6-6 and TRBJ1-1; 8 bases agree with TRBD1. CDR3 residues: CASRDREHTEAFF. CDR3 sequence (DNA): TGTGCCAGCAGGGACAGGGAGCACACTGAAGCTTTCTTT.